This T cell receptor beta chain is from a study of beta chain features in type 1 diabetes. General study findings and limits: Reads derived from cDNA could over-represent cells showing high TCR expression.

The investigators reverse transcribed all of the isolated RNA, so they sequenced expressed TCRB transcripts. Sequenced by immunoSEQ multiplex PCR; TCRdb stores in-frame clones only, minus some. Found here are about 140,000 clones, around 7% of them singletons; the top ten hold about 1.4%. The V gene's germline CDR1 is SEHNR and CDR2 FQNEAQ (reference sequence). Trimming removed 2 bases at V and 7 bases at J, with 18 bases between. This CDR3 contains 16 residues. For this clone: As yet, its antigen is unknown.

The specimen was central memory CD4+ T cells from blood. This clonotype was obtained from a woman in her twenties or thirties in good health. The chain links TRBV7-9 to TRBJ1-5, with D tentatively TRBD1 (6 bases). The CDR3: CASSLNLQGSRQPQHF. The CDR3 nucleotides read TGTGCCAGCAGCTTAAATTTGCAGGGGTCACGGCAGCCCCAGCATTTT.